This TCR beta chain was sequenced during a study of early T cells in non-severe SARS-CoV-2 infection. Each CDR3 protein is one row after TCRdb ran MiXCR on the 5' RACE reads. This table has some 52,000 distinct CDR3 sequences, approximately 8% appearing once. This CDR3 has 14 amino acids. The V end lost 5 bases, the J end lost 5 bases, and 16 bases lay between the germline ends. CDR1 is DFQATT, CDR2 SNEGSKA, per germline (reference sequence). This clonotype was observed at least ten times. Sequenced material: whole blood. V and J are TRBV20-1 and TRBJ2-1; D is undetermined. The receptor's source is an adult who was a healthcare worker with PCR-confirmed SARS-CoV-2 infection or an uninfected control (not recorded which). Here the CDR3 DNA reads TGCAGTGCTTTCCCTAGGCCCCTGAACAATGAGCAGTTCTTC. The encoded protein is CSAFPRPLNNEQFF.